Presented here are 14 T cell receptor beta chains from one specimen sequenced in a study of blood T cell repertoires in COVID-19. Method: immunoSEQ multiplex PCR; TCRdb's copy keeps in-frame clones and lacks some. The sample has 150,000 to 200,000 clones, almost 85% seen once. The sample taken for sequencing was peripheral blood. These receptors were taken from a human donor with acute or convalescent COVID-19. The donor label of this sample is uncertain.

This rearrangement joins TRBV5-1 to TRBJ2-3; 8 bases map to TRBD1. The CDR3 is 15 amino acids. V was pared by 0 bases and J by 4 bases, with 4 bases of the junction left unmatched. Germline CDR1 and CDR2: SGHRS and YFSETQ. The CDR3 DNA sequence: TGCGCCAGCAGCTTGGGGGACAGGAGGGCAGATACGCAGTATTTT. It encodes CASSLGDRRADTQYF.

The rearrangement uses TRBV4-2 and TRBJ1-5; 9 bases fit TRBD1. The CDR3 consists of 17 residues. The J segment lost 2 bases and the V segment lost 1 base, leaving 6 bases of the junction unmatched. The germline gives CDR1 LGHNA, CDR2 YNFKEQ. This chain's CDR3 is CASSQGQGENRNQPQHF. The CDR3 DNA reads TGTGCCAGCAGCCAAGGACAGGGGGAGAATCGCAATCAGCCCCAGCATTTT.

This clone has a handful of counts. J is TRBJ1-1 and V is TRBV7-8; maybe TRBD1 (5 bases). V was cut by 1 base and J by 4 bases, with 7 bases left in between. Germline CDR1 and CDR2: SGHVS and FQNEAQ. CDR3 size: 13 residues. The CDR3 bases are TGTGCCAGCAGCTTAGGGCAGGGCACTGAAGCTTTCTTT. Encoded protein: CASSLGQGTEAFF.

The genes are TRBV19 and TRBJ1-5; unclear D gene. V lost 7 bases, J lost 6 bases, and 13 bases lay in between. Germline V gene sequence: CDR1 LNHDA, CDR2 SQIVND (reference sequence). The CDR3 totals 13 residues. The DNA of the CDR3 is TGTGCCAGTACAGGTTATTACGGTCAGCCCCAGCATTTT. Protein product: CASTGYYGQPQHF.

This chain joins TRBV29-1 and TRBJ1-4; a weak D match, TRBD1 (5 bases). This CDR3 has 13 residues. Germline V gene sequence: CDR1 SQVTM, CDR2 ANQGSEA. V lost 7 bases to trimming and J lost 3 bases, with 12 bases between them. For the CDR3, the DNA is TGCAGCGCACAGCGGGGGGCTAATGAAAAACTGTTTTTT. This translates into CSAQRGANEKLFF. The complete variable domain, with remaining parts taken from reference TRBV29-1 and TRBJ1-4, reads SAVISQKPSRDICQRGTSLTIQCQVDSQVTMMFWYRQQPGQSLTLIATANQGSEATYESGFVIDKFPISRPNLTFSTLTVSNMSPEDSSIYLCSAQRGANEKLFFGSGTQLSVL.

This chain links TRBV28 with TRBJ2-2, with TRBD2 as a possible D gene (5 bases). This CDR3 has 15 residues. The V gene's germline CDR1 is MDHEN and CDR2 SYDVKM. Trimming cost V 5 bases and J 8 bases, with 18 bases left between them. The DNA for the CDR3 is TGTGCCAGCAGTCCGGCGGGCATTCTGGTGGGGGAGCTGTTTTTT. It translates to CASSPAGILVGELFF.

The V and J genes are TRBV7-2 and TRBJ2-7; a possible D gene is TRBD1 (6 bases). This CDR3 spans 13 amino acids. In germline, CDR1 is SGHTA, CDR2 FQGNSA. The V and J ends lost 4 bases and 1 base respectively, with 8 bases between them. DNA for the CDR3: TGTGCCAGCAGCTCCCAGGGGTCCTACGAGCAGTACTTC. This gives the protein CASSSQGSYEQYF.

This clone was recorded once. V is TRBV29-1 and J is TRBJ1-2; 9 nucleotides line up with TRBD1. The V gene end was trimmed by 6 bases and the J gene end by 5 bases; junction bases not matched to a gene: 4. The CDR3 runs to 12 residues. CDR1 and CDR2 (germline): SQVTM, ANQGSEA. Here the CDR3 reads CSVGQGPYGYTF. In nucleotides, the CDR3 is TGCAGCGTCGGACAGGGGCCTTATGGCTACACCTTC.

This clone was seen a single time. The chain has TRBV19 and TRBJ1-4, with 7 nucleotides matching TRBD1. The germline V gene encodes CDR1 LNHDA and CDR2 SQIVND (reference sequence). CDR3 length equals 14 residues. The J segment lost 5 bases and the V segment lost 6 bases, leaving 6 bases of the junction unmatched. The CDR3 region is CASSLQGPNEKLFF. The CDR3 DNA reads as TGTGCCAGTAGCCTACAGGGGCCGAATGAAAAACTGTTTTTT.

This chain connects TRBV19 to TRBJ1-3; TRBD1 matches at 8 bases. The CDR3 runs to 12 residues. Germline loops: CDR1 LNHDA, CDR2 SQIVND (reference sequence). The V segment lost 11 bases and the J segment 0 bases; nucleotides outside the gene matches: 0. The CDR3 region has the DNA TGTGCCGGACAGGGCTCTGGAAACACCATATATTTT. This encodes CAGQGSGNTIYF.

The DNA of the CDR3 is TGTGCCAGCAGCTTAACCTGGCAGAACACCGGGGAGCTGTTTTTT. Translating gives CASSLTWQNTGELFF. This chain links TRBV7-3 with TRBJ2-2; unclear D gene. The CDR3 has 15 residues. CDR1 SGHTA and CDR2 FQGTGA come from the germline V gene. With 0 bases removed from V and 1 base from J, the gap between germline ends came to 6 bases.

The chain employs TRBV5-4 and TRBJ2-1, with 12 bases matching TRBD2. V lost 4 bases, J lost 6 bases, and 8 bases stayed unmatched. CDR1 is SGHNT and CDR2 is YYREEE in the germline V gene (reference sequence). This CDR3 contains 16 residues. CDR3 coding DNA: TGTGCCAGCAGCCGTGAAGGACTAGCGGGATCCAATGAGCAGTTCTTC. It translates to CASSREGLAGSNEQFF.

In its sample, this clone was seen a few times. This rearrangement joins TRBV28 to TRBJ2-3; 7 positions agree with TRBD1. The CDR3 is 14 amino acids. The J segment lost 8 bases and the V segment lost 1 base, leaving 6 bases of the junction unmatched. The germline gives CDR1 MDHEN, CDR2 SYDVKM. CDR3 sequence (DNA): TGTGCCAGCAGTTTATCCCTGACAGGGAGTACGCAGTATTTT. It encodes CASSLSLTGSTQYF. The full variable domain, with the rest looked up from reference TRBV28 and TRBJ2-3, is DVKVTQSSRYLVKRTGEKVFLECVQDMDHENMFWYRQDPGLGLRLIYFSYDVKMKEKGDIPEGYSVSREKKERFSLILESASTNQTSMYLCASSLSLTGSTQYFGPGTRLTVL.

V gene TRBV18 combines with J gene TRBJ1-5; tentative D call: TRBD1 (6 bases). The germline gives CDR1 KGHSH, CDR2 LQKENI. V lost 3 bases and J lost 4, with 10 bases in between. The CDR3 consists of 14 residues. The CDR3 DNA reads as TGTGCCAGCTCACCCGGACAGTCAAATCAGCCCCAGCATTTT. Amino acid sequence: CASSPGQSNQPQHF.